These 8 T cell receptor beta chains were sequenced from one sample in a study of identical twins. One entry per CDR3 protein, called by TCRdb with MiXCR from the 5' RACE reads. The data show 500,000 to 650,000 distinct CDR3 sequences, with 7% to 7.5% seen just once and approximately 1.5% held by the top ten. The sample also formed part of further work on yellow fever vaccine responses in identical twins.

Sequencing used PBMCs. These receptor sequences come from a woman aged 18-29 years in good health.

This clonotype was observed many times. V usage is TRBV12-3 or TRBV12-4 and J usage is TRBJ2-7; 8 nucleotides align to TRBD1. The CDR3 totals 14 residues. Trimming took 4 bases from V and 1 from J; bases not matched to a gene: 3. The CDR3 loop is CASSSGTGSYEQYV. CDR3 nucleotide sequence: TGTGCCAGCAGTTCCGGGACAGGATCCTACGAGCAGTACGTC.

This clonotype was counted only a few times. The rearrangement uses TRBV20-1 and TRBJ1-1, with D possibly matching TRBD1 (5 bases). V lost 7 bases, J lost 1 base, and 22 bases lay in between. Germline CDR1 DFQATT, CDR2 SNEGSKA (reference sequence). CDR3 size: 16 residues. CDR3 in amino acids: CSVMTGTGFWNTEAFF. The DNA of the CDR3 is TGCAGTGTTATGACCGGGACGGGGTTCTGGAACACTGAAGCTTTCTTT.

This clonotype was found a few times. The chain recombines TRBV12-3 or TRBV12-4 with TRBJ2-7; 8 positions match TRBD1. The CDR3 consists of 14 residues. V shed 8 bases and J 5 bases; nucleotides not matched to a gene: 11. This CDR3 is CASRARDRQDEQYF. Written as DNA, the CDR3 is TGTGCCAGCCGGGCCCGGGACAGGCAGGACGAGCAGTACTTC.

This clonotype came up many times. The chain joins TRBV20-1 to TRBJ2-1, with 9 bases matching TRBD2. The CDR3 extends over 13 amino acids. Looked up from germline, CDR1 is DFQATT and CDR2 is SNEGSKA (reference sequence). V trimming: 0 bases; J trimming: 10 bases; junction bases outside the gene matches: 4. The CDR3 DNA follows: TGCAGTGCTAGAGATCTAGCGGGGAGGGAGCAGTTCTTC. Translating gives CSARDLAGREQFF.

This clonotype was observed a handful of times. The gene calls are TRBV12-3 or TRBV12-4 and TRBJ1-1, with 9 bases lining up with TRBD1. J gave up 0 bases and V 3 bases, and 11 bases lay outside the gene matches. The CDR3 sequence is 18 residues long. The CDR3 DNA is TGTGCCAGCAGTTTCCGGTTGGAGACAGGGGGGGTGAACACTGAAGCTTTCTTT. Its translation: CASSFRLETGGVNTEAFF.

V gene TRBV6-1 combines with J gene TRBJ2-6; tentatively, D is TRBD2 (6 bases). V lost 3 bases and J 2 bases, leaving 8 bases between the germline ends. This CDR3 has 15 amino acids. Germline CDR1 reads MNHNS; CDR2 reads SASEGT. CDR3 sequence reads: CASSDGGAGANVLTF. For the CDR3, the DNA is TGTGCCAGCAGTGATGGCGGGGCTGGGGCCAACGTCCTGACTTTC.

This clonotype showed up many times. V and J are TRBV10-3 and TRBJ2-2, with 8 bases matching TRBD2. This CDR3 is 16 amino acids long. Trimming at V came to 6 bases and at J to 1 base, leaving 7 bases not matched to a gene. Germline CDR1 and CDR2: ENHRY and SYGVKD. In DNA, the CDR3 is TGTGCCATCAGCGCGGGAGGACAGAGGAACACCGGGGAGCTGTTTTTT. The encoded protein is CAISAGGQRNTGELFF.

This clonotype was seen ten or more times. V usage is TRBV2 and J usage is TRBJ1-5; D ambiguous. This CDR3 has 14 amino acids. V lost 1 base to trimming and J lost 7 bases, with 11 bases between them. CDR1 SNHLY and CDR2 FYNNEI come from the germline V gene. The CDR3 nucleotides read TGTGCCAGCAGTGAAGGAGGGTCTAGCCAGCCCCAGCATTTT. It codes for CASSEGGSSQPQHF.